This T cell receptor beta chain was identified during a study of cytotoxic CD8 clonotypes in ibrutinib-treated CLL. Study-wide results and caveats: Private clonotypes, not public ones, expanded at ibrutinib response.

This clone was recorded a few times. Antigen specificity is unknown. The length of the CDR3 is 15 residues. Per the germline V gene, CDR1 is MDHEN and CDR2 is SYDVKM. Trimming took 10 bases from V and 0 from J, leaving 16 bases between them. Genomic DNA in a quantity of roughly 2 micrograms was derived from cryopreserved PBMCs for TCR beta libraries. Profiled with immunoSEQ multiplex PCR; TCRdb holds only in-frame clones, not every one. The sample comprises more than 200,000 clones, 70% of which are singletons, and 15% to 17% rests with the top ten. The sequences come from PBMCs, collected after 24 months of ibrutinib treatment. This TCR was recovered from a human donor with chronic lymphocytic leukemia. The chain is built from TRBV28 and TRBJ1-5; no firm D call. In DNA form, the CDR3 reads TGTGCCACGCTATCCTCGGATGATAGCAATCAGCCCCAGCATTTT. Translated: CATLSSDDSNQPQHF.